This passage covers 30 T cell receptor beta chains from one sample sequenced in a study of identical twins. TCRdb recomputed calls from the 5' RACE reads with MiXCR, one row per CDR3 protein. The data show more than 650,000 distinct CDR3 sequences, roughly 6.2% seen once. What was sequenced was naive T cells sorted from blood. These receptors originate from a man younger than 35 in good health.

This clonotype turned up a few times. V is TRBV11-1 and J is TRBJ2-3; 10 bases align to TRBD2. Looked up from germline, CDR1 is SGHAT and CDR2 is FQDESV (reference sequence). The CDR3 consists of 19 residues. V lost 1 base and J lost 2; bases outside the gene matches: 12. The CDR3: CASSLEGPGLATYTDTQYF. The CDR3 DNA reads TGTGCCAGCAGCTTAGAAGGACCGGGACTAGCGACCTACACAGATACGCAGTATTTT.

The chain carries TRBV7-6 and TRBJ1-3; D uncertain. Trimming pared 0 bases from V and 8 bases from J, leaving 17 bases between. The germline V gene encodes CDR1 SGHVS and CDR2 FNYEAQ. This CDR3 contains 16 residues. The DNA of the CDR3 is TGTGCCAGCAGCTTAGCCGTCGGAGATTCAGAGGACACCATATATTTT. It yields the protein CASSLAVGDSEDTIYF. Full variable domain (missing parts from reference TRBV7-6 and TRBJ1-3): GAGVSQSPRYKVTKRGQDVALRCDPISGHVSLYWYRQALGQGPEFLTYFNYEAQQDKSGLPNDRFSAERPEGSISTLTIQRTEQRDSAMYRCASSLAVGDSEDTIYFGEGSWLTVV.

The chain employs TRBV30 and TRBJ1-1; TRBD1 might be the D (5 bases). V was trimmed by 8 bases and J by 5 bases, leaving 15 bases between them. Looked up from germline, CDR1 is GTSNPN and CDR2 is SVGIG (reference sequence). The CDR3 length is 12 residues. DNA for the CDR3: TGTGCCATGGGAGCGGGGCCGACTGAAGCTTTCTTT. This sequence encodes CAMGAGPTEAFF.

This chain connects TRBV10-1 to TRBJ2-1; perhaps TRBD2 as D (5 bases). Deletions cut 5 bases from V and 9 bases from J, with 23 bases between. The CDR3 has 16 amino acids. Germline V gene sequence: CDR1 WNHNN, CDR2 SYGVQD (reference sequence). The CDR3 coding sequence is TGCGCCAGCAGTCGAGAGGGTATGATGGTTATCGGTGAGCAGTTCTTC. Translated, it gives CASSREGMMVIGEQFF.

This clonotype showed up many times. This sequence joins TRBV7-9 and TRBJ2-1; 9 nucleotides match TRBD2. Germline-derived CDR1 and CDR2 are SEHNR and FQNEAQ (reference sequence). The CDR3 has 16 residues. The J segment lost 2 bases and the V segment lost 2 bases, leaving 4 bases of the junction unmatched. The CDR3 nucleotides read TGTGCCAGCAGCTTAAGGTCTAGCGGGGCCTACAATGAGCAGTTCTTC. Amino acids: CASSLRSSGAYNEQFF.

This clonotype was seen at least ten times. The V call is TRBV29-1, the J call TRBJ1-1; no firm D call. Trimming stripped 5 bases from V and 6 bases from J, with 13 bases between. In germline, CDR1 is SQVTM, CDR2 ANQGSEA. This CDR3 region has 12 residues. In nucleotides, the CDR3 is TGCAGCGTTTTATCCCGGTACGCTGAAGCTTTCTTT. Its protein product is CSVLSRYAEAFF.

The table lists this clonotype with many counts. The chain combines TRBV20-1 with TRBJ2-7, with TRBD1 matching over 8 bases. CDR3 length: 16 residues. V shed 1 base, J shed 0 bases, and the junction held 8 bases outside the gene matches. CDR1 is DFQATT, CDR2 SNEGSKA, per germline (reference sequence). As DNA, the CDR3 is TGCAGTGCTAGAGGGACCCGGGACAGGAGCTCCTACGAGCAGTACTTC. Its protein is CSARGTRDRSSYEQYF.

CDR3 protein: CAWSWEGATNEKLFF. The CDR3 DNA reads TGTGCCTGGAGTTGGGAGGGGGCTACTAATGAAAAACTGTTTTTT. This sequence joins TRBV30 and TRBJ1-4, with 7 positions matching TRBD1. V was pared by 2 bases and J by 2 bases, with 5 bases of the junction left unmatched. Germline V gene data show CDR1 as GTSNPN and CDR2 as SVGIG (reference sequence). CDR3 length: 15 residues.

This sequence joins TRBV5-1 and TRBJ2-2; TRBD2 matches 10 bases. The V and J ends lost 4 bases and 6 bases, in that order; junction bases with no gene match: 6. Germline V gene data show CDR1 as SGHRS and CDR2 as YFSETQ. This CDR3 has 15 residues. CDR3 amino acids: CASSDSGTSAGELFF. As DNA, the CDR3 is TGCGCCAGCAGCGACTCCGGGACTAGCGCCGGGGAGCTGTTTTTT.

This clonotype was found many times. This CDR3 is CASTNGGKLFF. In DNA form, the CDR3 reads TGTGCCAGCACCAACGGGGGAAAACTGTTTTTT. The V gene is TRBV6-2 or TRBV6-3, the J gene TRBJ1-4; D possibly corresponds to TRBD1 (5 bases). The length of the CDR3 is 11 residues. Between the trimmed V and J ends, which lost 7 bases and 10 bases, there was a span of 10 bases. Germline V CDR1 and CDR2: MNHEY, SVGEGT.

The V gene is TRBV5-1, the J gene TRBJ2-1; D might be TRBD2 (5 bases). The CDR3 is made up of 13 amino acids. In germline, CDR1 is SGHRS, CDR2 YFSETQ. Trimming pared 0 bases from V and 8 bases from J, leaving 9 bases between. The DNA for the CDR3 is TGCGCCAGCAGCTTGGCCCCGGGGTATGAGCAGTTCTTC. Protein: CASSLAPGYEQFF.

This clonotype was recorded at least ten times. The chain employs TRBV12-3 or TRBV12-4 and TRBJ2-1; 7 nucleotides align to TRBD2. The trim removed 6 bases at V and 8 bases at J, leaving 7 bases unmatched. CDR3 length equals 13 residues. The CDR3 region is CASRRGGSHEQFF. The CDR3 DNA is TGTGCCAGCAGGCGGGGCGGGAGCCATGAGCAGTTCTTC.

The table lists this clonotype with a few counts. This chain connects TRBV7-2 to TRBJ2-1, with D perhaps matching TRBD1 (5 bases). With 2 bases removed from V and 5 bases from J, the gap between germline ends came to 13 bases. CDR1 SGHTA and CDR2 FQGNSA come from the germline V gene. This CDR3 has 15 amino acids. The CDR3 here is CASSLFQGRNNEQFF. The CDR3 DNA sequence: TGTGCCAGCAGCTTATTCCAGGGAAGGAACAATGAGCAGTTCTTC.

CDR3 in amino acids: CAWSPSRRSGANVLTF. Here the CDR3 DNA reads TGTGCCTGGAGTCCGTCCAGGCGCTCTGGGGCCAACGTCCTGACTTTC. The chain carries TRBV30 and TRBJ2-6; no definite D call. CDR3 length equals 16 residues. Germline values: CDR1 GTSNPN, CDR2 SVGIG (reference sequence). V lost 2 bases to trimming and J lost 0 bases, with 11 bases between them. Full variable domain (remainder filled in from reference TRBV30 and TRBJ2-6): SQTIHQWPATLVQPVGSPLSLECTVEGTSNPNLYWYRQAAGRGLQLLFYSVGIGQISSEVPQNLSASRPQDRQFILSSKKLLLSDSGFYLCAWSPSRRSGANVLTFGAGSRLTVL.

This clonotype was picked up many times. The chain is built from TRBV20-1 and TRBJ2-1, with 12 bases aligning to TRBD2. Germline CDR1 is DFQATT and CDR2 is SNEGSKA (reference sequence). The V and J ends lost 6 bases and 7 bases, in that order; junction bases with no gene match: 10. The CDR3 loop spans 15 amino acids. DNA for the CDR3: TGCAGTGCGCCCCCCCTAGCGGGAGGGCGGAATGAGCAGTTCTTC. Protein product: CSAPPLAGGRNEQFF.

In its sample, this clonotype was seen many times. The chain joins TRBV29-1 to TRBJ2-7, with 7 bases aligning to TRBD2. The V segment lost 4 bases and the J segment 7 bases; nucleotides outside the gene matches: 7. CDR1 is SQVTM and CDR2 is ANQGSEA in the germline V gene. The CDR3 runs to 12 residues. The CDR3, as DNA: TGCAGCGTTGTTGCGGGAGTCTGGGAGCAGTACTTC. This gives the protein CSVVAGVWEQYF.

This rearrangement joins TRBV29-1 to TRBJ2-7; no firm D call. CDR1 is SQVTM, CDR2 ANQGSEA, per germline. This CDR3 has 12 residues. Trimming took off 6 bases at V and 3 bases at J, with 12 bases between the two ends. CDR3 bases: TGCAGCGTACTACTGCAAAACTACGAGCAGTACGTC. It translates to CSVLLQNYEQYV.

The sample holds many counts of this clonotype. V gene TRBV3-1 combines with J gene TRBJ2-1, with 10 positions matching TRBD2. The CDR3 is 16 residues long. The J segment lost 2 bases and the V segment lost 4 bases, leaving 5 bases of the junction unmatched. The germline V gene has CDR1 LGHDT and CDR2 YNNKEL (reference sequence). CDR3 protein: CASSRTGLAAYNEQFF. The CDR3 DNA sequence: TGTGCCAGCAGCCGAACCGGACTAGCGGCCTACAATGAGCAGTTCTTC.

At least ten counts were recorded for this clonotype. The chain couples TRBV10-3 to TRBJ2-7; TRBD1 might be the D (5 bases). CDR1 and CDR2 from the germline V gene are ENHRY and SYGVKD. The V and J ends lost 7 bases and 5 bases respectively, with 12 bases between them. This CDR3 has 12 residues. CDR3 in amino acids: CAIKDDSHEQYV. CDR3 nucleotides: TGTGCCATCAAGGATGACAGCCACGAGCAGTACGTC.

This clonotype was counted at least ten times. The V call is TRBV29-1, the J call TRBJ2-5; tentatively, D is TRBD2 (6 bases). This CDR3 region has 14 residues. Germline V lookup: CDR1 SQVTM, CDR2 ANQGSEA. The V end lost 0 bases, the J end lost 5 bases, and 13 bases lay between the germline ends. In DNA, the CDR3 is TGCAGCGTTGAAGATCAGGGAGGTACGGAGACCCAGTACTTC. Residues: CSVEDQGGTETQYF.

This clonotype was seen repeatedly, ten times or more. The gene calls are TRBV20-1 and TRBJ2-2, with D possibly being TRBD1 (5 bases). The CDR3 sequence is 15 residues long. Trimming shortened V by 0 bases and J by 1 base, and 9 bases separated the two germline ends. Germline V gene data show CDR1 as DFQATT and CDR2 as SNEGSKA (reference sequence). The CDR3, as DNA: TGCAGTGCTAGAGAGCAGGGTGGGAACACCGGGGAGCTGTTTTTT. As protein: CSAREQGGNTGELFF.

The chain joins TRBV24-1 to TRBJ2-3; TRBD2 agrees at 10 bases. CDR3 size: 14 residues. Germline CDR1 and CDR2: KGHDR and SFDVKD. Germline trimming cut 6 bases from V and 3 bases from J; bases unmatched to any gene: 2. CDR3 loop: CATSSSGRTDTQYF. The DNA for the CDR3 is TGTGCCACCAGTAGTAGCGGGAGGACAGATACGCAGTATTTT.

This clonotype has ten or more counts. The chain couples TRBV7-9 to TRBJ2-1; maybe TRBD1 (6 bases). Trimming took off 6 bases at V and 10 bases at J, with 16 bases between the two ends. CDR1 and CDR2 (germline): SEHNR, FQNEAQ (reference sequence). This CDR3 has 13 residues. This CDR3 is CASRSQGTGEQFF. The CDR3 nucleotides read TGTGCCAGCAGGTCACAGGGAACGGGGGAGCAGTTCTTC.

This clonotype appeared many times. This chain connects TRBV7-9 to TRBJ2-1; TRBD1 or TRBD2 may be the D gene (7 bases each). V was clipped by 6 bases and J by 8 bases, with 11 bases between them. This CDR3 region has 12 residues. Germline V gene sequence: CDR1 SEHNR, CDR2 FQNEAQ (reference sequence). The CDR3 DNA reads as TGTGCCAGCAGGCAGGGGGGGTATGAGCAGTTCTTC. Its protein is CASRQGGYEQFF.

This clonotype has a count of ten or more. The chain's CDR3 is CSARGTGGDYNEQFF. The DNA of the CDR3 is TGCAGTGCTAGAGGTACAGGGGGAGACTACAATGAGCAGTTCTTC. V usage is TRBV20-1 and J usage is TRBJ2-1; 8 nucleotides match TRBD1. Germline assignment: CDR1 DFQATT and CDR2 SNEGSKA (reference sequence). This CDR3 has 15 residues. V lost 1 base and J lost 3; bases outside the gene matches: 5.

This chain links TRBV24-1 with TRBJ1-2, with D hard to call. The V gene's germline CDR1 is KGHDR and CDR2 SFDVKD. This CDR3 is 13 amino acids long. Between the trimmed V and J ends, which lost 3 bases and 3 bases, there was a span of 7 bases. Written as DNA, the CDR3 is TGTGCCACCAGTGATCGACGGGACTATGGCTACACCTTC. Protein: CATSDRRDYGYTF.

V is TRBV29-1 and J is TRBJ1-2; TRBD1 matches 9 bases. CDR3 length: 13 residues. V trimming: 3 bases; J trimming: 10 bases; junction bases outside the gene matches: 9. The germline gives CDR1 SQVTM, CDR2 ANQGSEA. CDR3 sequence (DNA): TGCAGCGTTGATCTCCCGGGACAGGGTGACTACACCTTC. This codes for CSVDLPGQGDYTF. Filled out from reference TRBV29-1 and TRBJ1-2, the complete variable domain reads SAVISQKPSRDICQRGTSLTIQCQVDSQVTMMFWYRQQPGQSLTLIATANQGSEATYESGFVIDKFPISRPNLTFSTLTVSNMSPEDSSIYLCSVDLPGQGDYTFGSGTRLTVV.

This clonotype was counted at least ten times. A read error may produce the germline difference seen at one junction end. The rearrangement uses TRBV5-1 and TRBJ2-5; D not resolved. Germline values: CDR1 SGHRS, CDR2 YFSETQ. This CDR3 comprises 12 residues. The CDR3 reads CASSLDRGTQYF. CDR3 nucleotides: TGTGCCAGCAGCTTAGACCGCGGGACCCAGTACTTC.

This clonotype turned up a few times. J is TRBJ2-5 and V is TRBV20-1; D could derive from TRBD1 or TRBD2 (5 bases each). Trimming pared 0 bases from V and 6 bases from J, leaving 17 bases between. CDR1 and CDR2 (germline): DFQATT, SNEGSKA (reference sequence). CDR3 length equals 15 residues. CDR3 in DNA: TGCAGTGCTAGAGATAGTAGCGCAGGGTTAAAGACCCAGTACTTC. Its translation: CSARDSSAGLKTQYF.

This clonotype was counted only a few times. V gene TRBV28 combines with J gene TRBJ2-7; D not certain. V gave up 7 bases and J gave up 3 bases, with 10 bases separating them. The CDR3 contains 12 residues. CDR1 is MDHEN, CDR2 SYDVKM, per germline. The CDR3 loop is CASTGELYEQYF. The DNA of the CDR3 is TGTGCCAGCACTGGGGAACTCTACGAGCAGTACTTC.